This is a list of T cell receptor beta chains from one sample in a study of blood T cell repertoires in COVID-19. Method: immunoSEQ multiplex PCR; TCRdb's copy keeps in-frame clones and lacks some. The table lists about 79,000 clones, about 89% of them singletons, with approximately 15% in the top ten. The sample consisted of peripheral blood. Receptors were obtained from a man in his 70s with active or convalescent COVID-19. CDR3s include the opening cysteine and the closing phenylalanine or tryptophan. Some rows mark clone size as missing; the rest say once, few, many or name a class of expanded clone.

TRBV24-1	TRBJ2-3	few	CATSRAQNTDTQYF
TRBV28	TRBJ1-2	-	CASRPAPNTGNYGYTF
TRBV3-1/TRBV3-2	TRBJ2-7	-	CASSQDPSGNYEQYF
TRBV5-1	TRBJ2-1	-	CASSPGLDLNEQFF
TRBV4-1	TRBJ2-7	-	CASSQKQGEVHEQYF
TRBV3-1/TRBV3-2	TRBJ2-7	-	CASSQDGQASYEQYF
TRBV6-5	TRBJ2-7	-	CASTLAGGSYEQYF
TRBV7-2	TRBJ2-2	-	CASSTRTPDGELFF
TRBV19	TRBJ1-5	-	CASSIGGPNQPQHF
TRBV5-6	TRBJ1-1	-	CASSLMTGPEAFF
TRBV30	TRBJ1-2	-	CAWSFRRVYGYTF
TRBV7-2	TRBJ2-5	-	CASSPQTNQETQYF
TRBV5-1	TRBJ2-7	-	CASSPGDARDHEQYF
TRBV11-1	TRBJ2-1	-	CASSISNDRYNEQFF
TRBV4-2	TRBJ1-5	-	CASSPQGTAYSNQPQHF
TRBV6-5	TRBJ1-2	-	CASSHREYYTF
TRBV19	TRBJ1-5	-	CASSIPGQGAGQPQHF
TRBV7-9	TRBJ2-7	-	CASSLTDSSYEQYF
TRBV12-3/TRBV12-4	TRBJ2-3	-	CASRNGGTDTQYF
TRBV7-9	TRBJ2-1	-	CASSVLGHEQFF
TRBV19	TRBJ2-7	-	CASSNNGRAYEQYF
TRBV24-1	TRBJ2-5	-	CATSEFGGGSQETQYF
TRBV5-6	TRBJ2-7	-	CASSFLAGGREQYF
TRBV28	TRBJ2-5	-	CASSYPGQGQETQYF
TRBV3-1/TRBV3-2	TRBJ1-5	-	CASSQGQGSYQPQHF
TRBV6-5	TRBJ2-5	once	CASRLTRADQETQYF
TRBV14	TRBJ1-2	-	CASSPRQGSGYTF
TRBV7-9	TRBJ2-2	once	CASSSRTGGTGELFF
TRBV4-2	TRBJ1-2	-	CASSKGESGYGYTF
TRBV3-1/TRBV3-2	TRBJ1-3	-	CASSQMPGQGYGNTIYF
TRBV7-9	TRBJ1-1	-	CASSKGQTEAFF
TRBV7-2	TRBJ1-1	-	CASSLSVGGAFF
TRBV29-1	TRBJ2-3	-	CSVDTSGRGDTQYF
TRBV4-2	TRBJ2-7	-	CASSPQGGRTYEQYF
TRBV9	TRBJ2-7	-	CASSVESSPAYEQYF
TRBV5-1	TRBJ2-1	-	CASSVQGANNEQFF
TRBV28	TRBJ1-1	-	CASSLSQGATEAFF
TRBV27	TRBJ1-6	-	CASSVQGFNSPLHF
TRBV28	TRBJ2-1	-	CASRTSGQGYNEQFF
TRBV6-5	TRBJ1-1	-	CASSYSSRSYTEAFF
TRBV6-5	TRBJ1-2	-	CASSYGGQGLGYTF
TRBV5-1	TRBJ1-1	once	CASSPGQGAQRDEAFF
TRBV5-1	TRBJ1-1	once	CASSAGVLMNTEAFF
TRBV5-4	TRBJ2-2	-	CASRAGTGWAGELFF